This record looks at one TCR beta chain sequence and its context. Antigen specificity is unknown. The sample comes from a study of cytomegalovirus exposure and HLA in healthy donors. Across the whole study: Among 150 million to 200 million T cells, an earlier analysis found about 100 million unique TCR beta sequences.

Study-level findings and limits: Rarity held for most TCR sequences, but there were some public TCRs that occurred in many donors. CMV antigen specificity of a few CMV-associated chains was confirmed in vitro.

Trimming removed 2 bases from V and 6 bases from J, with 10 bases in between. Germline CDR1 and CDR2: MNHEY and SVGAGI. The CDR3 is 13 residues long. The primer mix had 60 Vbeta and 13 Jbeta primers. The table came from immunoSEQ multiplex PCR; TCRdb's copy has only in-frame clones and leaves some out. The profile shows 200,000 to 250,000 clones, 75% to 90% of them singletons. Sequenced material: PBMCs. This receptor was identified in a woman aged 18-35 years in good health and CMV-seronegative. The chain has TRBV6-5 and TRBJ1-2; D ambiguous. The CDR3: CASSYTLSDGYTF. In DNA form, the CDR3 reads TGTGCCAGCAGTTACACCTTGAGTGATGGCTACACCTTC.